The following is a TCR beta chain sequence with its context. This clone was picked up one time. Its cognate antigen has yet to be identified. Nothing much larger sits one base from this clone, and base qualities are not available. The data were obtained in a study of cytomegalovirus exposure and HLA in healthy donors (dated by TCRdb to the late 2010s). About the investigation overall: According to a later analysis, the 100 to 150 validation repertoires were produced on the same platform as the roughly 600 repertoires of the first cohort. The study aimed to test whether signatures of past pathogen exposure could be identified by cataloging public T cell receptors. High-throughput TCR immunosequencing, statistical association of individual TCRs with disease status, and machine learning were combined to predict cytomegalovirus infection status. Besides the first cohort of 666 subjects, a separate validation cohort made up of roughly 130 different subjects was used.

On the study overall, not on this receptor specifically: In a later analysis, TCRs clustered in the first cohort were found to also tend to co-occur in the roughly 130 validation repertoires, with 85% to 95% of cluster scores above 0. The study gave a list of under 200 TCR beta chains associated with cytomegalovirus. It was suggested by the authors that the approach could potentially be generalized to other disease states and immunological phenotypes. Three of the identified cytomegalovirus-associated TCR beta chains were confirmed in vitro to be specific for cytomegalovirus antigens. Most TCR sequences were seen in very few donors, while some public TCRs were found in many individuals. A later analysis had no HLA typing for the validation cohort, so co-occurrence there was scored across all 110 or so repertoires. The classifier was reported to diagnose cytomegalovirus status with high specificity and sensitivity in both the original and validation cohorts.

The protocol used for the library was the immunoSEQ multiplex PCR assay. Turning to the authors' computational methods: A statistical classification framework was built for diagnosing cytomegalovirus status from the catalog of TCR beta chain sequences. Entries here come from immuneACCESS through TCRdb and include only in-frame sequences with V and J called. Some clones fail to appear in such tables; in the studies checked, an unresolved V gene covers under half of the shortfall, and the cause of the remainder is unknown. That table is the source of V, J and clone size, and D and trimming were worked out from the DNA. Across this sample there are 250,000 or so clones, with roughly nine tenths seen only once. The ten largest clones add up to around 12% of the sample. Donors formed part of the validation cohort, which comprised over a hundred subjects and was distinct from the first cohort of several hundred subjects.

V sheds 2 bases and J sheds 8 bases, leaving 10 bases between their ends. The germline V gene (reference sequence) sets CDR1 to MNHNY and CDR2 to SVGAGI. The CDR3, cysteine through phenylalanine, is 13 amino acids long. CDR3 DNA only is kept here, 39 bases in frame from base 1. This sequence was found in a man aged 18 to 29 in good health and CMV-seropositive. Recombination connected TRBV6-6 to TRBJ2-1; possibly the D gene is TRBD2, per 6 matching bases. What was sequenced was PBMCs. The encoded CDR3 is CASSYPGGDEQFF. The DNA is TGTGCCAGCAGTTACCCAGGAGGGGATGAGCAGTTCTTC.